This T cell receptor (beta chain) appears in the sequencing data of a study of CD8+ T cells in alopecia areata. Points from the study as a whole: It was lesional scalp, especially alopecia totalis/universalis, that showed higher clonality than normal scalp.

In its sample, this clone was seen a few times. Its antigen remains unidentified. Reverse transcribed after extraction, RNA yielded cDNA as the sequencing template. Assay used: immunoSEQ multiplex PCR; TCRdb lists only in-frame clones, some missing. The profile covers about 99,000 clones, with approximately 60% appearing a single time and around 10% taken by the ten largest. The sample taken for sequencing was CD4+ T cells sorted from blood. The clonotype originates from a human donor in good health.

CDR3 sequence: CASSFSGGETQYF. The CDR3 DNA reads TGTGCCAGCAGCTTTAGCGGGGGAGAGACCCAGTACTTC. The chain carries TRBV11-2 and TRBJ2-5, with 9 nucleotides matching TRBD2. The CDR3 covers 13 residues. CDR1 SGHAT and CDR2 FQNNGV come from the germline V gene. V shed 3 bases, J shed 4 bases, and the junction held 0 bases outside the gene matches.